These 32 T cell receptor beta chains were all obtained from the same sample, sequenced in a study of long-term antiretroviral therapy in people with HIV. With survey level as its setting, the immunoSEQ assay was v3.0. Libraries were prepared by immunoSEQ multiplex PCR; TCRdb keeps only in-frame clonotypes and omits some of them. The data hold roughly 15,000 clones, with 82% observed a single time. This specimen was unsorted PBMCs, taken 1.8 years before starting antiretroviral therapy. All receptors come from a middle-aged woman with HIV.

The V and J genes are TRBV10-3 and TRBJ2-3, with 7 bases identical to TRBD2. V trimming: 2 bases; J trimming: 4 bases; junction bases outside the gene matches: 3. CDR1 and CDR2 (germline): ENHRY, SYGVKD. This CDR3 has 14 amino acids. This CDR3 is CAISEALAADTQYF. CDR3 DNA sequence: TGTGCCATCAGTGAGGCCCTAGCGGCAGATACGCAGTATTTT.

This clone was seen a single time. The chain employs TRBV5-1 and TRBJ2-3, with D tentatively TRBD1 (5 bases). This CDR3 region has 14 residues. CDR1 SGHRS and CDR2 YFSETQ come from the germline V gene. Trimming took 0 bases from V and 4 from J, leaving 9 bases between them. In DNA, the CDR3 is TGCGCCAGCAGCTTGGCAGGCAGGGCAGATACGCAGTATTTT. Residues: CASSLAGRADTQYF.

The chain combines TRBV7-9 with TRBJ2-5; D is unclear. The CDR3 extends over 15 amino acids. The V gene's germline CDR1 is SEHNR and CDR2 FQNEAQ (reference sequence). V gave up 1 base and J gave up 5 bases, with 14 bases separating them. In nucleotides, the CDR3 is TGTGCCAGCAGCTTAGGAGGAGTACCCGGCGAGACCCAGTACTTC. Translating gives CASSLGGVPGETQYF.

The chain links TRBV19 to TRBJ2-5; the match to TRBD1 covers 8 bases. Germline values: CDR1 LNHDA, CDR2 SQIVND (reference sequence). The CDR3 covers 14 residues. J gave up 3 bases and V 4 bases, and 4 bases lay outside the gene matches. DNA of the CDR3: TGTGCCAGTAGTAGGGGACAGGTAAAAGAGACCCAGTACTTC. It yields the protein CASSRGQVKETQYF.

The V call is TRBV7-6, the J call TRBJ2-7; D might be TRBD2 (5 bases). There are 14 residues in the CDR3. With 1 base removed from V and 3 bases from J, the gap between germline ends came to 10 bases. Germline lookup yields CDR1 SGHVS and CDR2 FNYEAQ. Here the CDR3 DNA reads TGTGCCAGCAGCTTAGGCGGGCCTCTCTACGAGCAGTACTTC. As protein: CASSLGGPLYEQYF. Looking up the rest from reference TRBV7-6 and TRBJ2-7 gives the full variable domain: GAGVSQSPRYKVTKRGQDVALRCDPISGHVSLYWYRQALGQGPEFLTYFNYEAQQDKSGLPNDRFSAERPEGSISTLTIQRTEQRDSAMYRCASSLGGPLYEQYFGPGTRLTVT.

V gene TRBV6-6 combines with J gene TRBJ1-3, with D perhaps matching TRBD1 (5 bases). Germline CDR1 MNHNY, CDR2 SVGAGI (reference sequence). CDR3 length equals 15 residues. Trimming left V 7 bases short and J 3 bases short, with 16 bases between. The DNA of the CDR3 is TGTGCCAGCAAAATGCCAGGGTTCAATGGAAACACCATATATTTT. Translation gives CASKMPGFNGNTIYF.

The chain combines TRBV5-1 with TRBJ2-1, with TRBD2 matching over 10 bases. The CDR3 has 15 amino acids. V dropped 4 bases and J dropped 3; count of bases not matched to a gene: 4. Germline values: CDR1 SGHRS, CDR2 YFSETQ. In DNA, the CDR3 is TGCGCCAGCAGCATCGCTAGCGGGAGCTACAATGAGCAGTTCTTC. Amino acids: CASSIASGSYNEQFF.

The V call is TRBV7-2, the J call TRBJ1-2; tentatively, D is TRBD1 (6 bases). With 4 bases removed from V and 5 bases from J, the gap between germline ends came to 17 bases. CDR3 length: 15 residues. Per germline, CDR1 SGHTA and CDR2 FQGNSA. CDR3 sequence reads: CASSSGTGLRYGYTF. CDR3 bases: TGTGCCAGCAGCTCCGGTACAGGGCTTAGATATGGCTACACCTTC.

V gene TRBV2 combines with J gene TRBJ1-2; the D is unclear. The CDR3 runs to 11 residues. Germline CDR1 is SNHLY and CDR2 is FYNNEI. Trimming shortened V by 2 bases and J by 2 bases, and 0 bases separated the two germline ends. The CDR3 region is CASSENYGYTF. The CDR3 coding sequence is TGTGCCAGCAGTGAAAACTATGGCTACACCTTC.

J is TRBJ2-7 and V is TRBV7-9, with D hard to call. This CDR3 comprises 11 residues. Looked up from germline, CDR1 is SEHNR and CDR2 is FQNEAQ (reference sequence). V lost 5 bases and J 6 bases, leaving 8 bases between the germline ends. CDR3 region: CASSNTVEQYF. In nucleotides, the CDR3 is TGTGCCAGCAGCAACACAGTCGAGCAGTACTTC.

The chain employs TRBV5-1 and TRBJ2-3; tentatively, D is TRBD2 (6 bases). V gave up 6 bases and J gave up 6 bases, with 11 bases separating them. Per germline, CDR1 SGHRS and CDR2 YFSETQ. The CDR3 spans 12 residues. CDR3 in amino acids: CASTLGGDTQYF. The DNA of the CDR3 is TGCGCCAGCACCCTTGGGGGGGATACGCAGTATTTT.

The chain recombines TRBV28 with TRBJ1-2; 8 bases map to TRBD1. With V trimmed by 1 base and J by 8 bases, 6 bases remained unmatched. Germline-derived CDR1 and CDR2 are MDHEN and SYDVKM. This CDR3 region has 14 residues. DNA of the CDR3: TGTGCCAGCAGTTTATTCGGACAGGGCCGAGGCTACACCTTC. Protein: CASSLFGQGRGYTF.

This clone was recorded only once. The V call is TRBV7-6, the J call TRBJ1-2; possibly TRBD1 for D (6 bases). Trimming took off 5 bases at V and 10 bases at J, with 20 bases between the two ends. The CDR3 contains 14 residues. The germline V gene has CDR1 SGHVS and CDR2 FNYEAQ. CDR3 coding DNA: TGTGCCAGCAGCCCCATTCGGGCAGGGGACGACTACACCTTC. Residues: CASSPIRAGDDYTF.

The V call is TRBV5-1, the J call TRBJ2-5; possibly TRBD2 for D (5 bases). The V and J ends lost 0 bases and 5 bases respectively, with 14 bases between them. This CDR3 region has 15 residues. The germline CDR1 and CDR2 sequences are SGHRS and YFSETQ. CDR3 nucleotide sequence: TGCGCCAGCAGCTTGGGGGCAGTAAGGGAGGAGACCCAGTACTTC. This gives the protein CASSLGAVREETQYF.

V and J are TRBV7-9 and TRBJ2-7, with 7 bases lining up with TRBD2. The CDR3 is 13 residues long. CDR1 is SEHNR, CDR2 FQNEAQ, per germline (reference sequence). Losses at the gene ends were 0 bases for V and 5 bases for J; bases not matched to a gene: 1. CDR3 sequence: CASSLAGGDEQYF. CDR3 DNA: TGTGCCAGCAGCTTAGCGGGGGGGGACGAGCAGTACTTC.

The CDR3 coding sequence is TGTGCCAGCAGTTTATTAGGGGGGCTCAACTATGGCTACACCTTC. Translating it yields CASSLLGGLNYGYTF. The chain uses TRBV28 and TRBJ1-2; TRBD1 is a possible D gene (6 bases). The CDR3 sequence is 15 residues long. V lost 1 base and J 2 bases, leaving 11 bases between the germline ends. Germline assignment: CDR1 MDHEN and CDR2 SYDVKM.

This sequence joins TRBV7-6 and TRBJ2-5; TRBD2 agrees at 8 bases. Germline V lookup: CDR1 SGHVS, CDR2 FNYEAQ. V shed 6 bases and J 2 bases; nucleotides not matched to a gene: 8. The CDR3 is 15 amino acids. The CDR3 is CASSFFSGGQETQYF. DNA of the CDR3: TGTGCCAGCAGTTTTTTTTCGGGGGGGCAAGAGACCCAGTACTTC. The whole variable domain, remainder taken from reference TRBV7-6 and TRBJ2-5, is GAGVSQSPRYKVTKRGQDVALRCDPISGHVSLYWYRQALGQGPEFLTYFNYEAQQDKSGLPNDRFSAERPEGSISTLTIQRTEQRDSAMYRCASSFFSGGQETQYFGPGTRLLVL.

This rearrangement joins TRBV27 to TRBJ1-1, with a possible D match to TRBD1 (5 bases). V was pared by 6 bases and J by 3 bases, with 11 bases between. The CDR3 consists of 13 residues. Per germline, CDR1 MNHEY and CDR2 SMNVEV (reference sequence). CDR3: CASSPDSYTEAFF. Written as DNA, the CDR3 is TGTGCCAGCAGCCCCGACAGCTACACTGAAGCTTTCTTT.

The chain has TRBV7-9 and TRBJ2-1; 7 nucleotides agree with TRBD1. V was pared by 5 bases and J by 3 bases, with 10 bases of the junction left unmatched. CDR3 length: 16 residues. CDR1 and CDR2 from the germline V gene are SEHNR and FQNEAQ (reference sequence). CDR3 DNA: TGTGCCAGCAGCCTCTATATGGGACAGAACTACAATGAGCAGTTCTTC. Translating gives CASSLYMGQNYNEQFF.

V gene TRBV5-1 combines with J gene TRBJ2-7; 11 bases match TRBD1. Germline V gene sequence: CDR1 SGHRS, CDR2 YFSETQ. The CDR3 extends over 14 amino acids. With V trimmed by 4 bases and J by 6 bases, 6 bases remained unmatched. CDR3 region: CASSNGQGAGEQYF. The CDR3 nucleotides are TGCGCCAGCAGCAATGGACAGGGGGCAGGCGAGCAGTACTTC.

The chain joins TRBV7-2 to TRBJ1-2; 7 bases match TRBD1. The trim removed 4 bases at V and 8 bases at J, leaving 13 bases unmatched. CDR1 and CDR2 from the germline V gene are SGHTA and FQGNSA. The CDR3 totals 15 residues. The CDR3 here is CASSSRATGIEGYTF. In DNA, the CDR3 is TGTGCCAGCAGCTCCCGAGCGACAGGGATTGAGGGCTACACCTTC.

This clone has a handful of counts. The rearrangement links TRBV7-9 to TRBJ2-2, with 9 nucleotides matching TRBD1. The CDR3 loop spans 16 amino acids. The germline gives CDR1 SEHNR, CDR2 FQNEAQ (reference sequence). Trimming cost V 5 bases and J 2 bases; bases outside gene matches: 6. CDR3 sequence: CASSKPGQGNTGELFF. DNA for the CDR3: TGTGCCAGCAGCAAACCGGGACAGGGAAACACCGGGGAGCTGTTTTTT.

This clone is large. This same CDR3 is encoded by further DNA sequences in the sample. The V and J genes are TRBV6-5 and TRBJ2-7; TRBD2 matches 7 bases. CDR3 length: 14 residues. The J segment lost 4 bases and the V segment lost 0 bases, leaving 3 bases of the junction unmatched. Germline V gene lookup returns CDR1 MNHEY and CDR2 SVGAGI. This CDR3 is CASSYSLAEYEQYF. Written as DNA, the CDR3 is TGTGCCAGCAGTTACTCCCTAGCGGAGTACGAGCAGTACTTC.

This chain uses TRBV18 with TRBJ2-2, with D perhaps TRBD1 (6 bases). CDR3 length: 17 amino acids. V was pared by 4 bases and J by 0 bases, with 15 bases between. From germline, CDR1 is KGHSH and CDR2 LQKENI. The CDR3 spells CASSRNAGTTNTGELFF. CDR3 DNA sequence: TGTGCCAGCTCACGTAATGCCGGGACAACGAACACCGGGGAGCTGTTTTTT.

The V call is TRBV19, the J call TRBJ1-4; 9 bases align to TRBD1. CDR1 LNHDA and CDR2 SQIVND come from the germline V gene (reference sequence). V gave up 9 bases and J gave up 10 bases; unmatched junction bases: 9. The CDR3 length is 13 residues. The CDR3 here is CASAPGQGGKLFF. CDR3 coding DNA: TGTGCCAGCGCCCCGGGACAGGGTGGAAAACTGTTTTTT.

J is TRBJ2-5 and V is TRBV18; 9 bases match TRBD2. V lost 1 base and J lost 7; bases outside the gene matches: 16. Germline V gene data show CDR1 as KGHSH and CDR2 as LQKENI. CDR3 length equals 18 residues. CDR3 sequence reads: CASSPLNPSGKTRATQYF. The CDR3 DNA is TGTGCCAGCTCACCACTCAATCCTAGCGGGAAAACTAGGGCGACCCAGTACTTC.

The CDR3 region is CASSFAGVSPEQYF. The CDR3, as DNA: TGTGCCAGCAGTTTTGCAGGGGTATCCCCCGAGCAGTACTTC. The chain uses TRBV27 and TRBJ2-7; D might be TRBD1 (6 bases). CDR3 length: 14 amino acids. Between the trimmed V and J ends, which lost 3 bases and 6 bases, there was a span of 15 bases. Germline assignment: CDR1 MNHEY and CDR2 SMNVEV (reference sequence).

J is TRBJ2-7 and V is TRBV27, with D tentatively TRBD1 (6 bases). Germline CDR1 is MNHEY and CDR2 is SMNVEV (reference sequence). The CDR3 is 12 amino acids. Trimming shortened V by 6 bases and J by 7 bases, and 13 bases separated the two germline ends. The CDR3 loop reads CASSTGFREQYF. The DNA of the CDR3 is TGTGCCAGCAGCACAGGGTTTAGGGAGCAGTACTTC.

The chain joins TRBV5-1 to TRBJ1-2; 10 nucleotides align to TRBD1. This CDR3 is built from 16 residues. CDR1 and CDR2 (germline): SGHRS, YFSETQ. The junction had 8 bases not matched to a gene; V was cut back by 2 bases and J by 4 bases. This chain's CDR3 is CASSFDWDRGGYGYTF. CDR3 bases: TGCGCCAGCAGCTTCGACTGGGACAGGGGTGGCTATGGCTACACCTTC.

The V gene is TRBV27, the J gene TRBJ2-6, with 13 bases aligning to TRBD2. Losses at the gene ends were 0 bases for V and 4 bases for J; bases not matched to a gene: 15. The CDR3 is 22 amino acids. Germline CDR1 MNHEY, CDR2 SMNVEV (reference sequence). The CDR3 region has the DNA TGTGCCAGCAGTTTATCGATGTCCCTCACTAGCGGGAGGGCCGACGGGGCCAACGTCCTGACTTTC. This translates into CASSLSMSLTSGRADGANVLTF. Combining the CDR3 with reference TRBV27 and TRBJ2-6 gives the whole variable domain EAQVTQNPRYLITVTGKKLTVTCSQNMNHEYMSWYRQDPGLGLRQIYYSMNVEVTDKGDVPEGYKVSRKEKRNFPLILESPSPNQTSLYFCASSLSMSLTSGRADGANVLTFGAGSRLTVL.

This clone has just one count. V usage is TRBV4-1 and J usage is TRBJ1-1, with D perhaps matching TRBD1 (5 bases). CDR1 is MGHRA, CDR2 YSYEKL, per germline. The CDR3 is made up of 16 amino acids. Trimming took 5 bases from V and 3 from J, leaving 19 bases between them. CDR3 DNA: TGCGCCAGCAGCGCCCGGGGTTGGGGGGGGGACACTGAAGCTTTCTTT. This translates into CASSARGWGGDTEAFF.

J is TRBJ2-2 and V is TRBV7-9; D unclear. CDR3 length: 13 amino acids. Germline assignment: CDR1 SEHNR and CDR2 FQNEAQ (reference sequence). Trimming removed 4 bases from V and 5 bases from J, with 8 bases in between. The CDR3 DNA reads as TGTGCCAGCAGCTCAGTGGGGACCGGGGAGCTGTTTTTT. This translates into CASSSVGTGELFF.